This T cell receptor (beta chain) was observed in a study of CD8+ T cells in alopecia areata. The investigators collected lesional scalp punch biopsies and peripheral blood from alopecia areata patients. A FACSAria was used to sort CD4+ and CD8+ T cells. These cells came from PBMCs. V lost 3 bases, J lost 9 bases, and 19 bases lay in between. The CDR3 runs to 14 residues. Germline assignment: CDR1 SGHDT and CDR2 YYEEEE. In each case, RNA was isolated and then reverse transcribed into cDNA as the sequencing template. Assay: immunoSEQ multiplex PCR; the TCRdb copy retains only in-frame clones and omits some. The sample lists around 35,000 clones; around 50% were seen once.

Material for sequencing was NKG2D-high CD8+ T cells sorted from blood. This receptor was identified in a human donor with alopecia areata. The V call is TRBV5-6, the J call TRBJ2-7, with a possible D match to TRBD1 (5 bases). DNA of the CDR3: TGTGCCAGCAGCTGGGGCGGAACGCAAGAGTGGCAGTACTTC. The encoded protein is CASSWGGTQEWQYF.